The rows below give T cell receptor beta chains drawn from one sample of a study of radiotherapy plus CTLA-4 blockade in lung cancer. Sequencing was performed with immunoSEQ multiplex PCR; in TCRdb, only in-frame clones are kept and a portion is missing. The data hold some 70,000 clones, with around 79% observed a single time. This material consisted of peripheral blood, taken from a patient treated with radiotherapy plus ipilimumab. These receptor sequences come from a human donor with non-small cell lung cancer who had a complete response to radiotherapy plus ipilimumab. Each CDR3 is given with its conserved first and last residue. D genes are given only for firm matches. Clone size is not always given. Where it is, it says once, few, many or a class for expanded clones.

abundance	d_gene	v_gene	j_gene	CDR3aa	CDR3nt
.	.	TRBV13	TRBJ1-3	CASSFGSSGNTIYF	TGTGCCAGCAGCTTCGGGTCGTCTGGAAACACCATATATTTT
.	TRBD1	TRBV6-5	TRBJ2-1	CASSYSRTGTRNEQFF	TGTGCCAGCAGTTACTCGAGGACAGGCACCCGAAATGAGCAGTTCTTC
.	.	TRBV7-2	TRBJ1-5	CASSLPGNQPQHF	TGTGCCAGCAGCCTCCCCGGAAATCAGCCCCAGCATTTT
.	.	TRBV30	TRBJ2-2	CAWSVRMGTGELFF	TGTGCCTGGAGTGTACGGATGGGCACCGGGGAGCTGTTTTTT
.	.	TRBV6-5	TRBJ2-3	CASSYNYPSTDTQYF	TGTGCCAGCAGCTACAACTACCCATCCACAGATACGCAGTATTTT
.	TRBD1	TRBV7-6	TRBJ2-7	CASSYRQGDYEQYF	TGTGCCAGCAGCTACCGACAGGGGGACTACGAGCAGTACTTC
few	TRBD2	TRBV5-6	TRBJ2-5	CASSIRGDPQETQYF	TGTGCCAGCAGCATCCGGGGGGACCCCCAAGAGACCCAGTACTTC
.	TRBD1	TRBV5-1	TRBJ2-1	CASSGAGTGAGEQFF	TGCGCCAGCAGCGGCGCCGGGACAGGGGCTGGTGAGCAGTTCTTC
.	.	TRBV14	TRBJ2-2	CASSVLQNTGELFF	TGTGCCAGCAGTGTACTGCAAAACACCGGGGAGCTGTTTTTT
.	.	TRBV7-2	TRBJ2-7	CASSPNPDSYEQYF	TGTGCCAGCAGCCCCAACCCGGACAGCTACGAGCAGTACTTC
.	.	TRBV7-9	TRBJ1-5	CASSTWRGELANQPQHF	TGTGCCAGCAGCACCTGGAGGGGGGAGCTTGCGAATCAGCCCCAGCATTTT
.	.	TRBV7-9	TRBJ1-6	CASSFGGRNNSPLHF	TGTGCCAGCAGCTTCGGGGGACGGAATAATTCACCCCTCCACTTT
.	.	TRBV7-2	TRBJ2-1	CASSRPLYNEQFF	TGTGCCAGCAGCCGCCCGCTTTACAATGAGCAGTTCTTC
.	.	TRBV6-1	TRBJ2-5	CASRSQGWEETQYF	TGTGCCAGCAGGTCACAGGGTTGGGAAGAGACCCAGTACTTC
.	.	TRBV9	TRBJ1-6	CASSPSRGLGHNSPLHF	TGTGCCAGCAGCCCCAGTAGAGGGTTGGGACATAATTCACCCCTCCACTTT
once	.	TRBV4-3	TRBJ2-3	CASSQSPVAWESTDTQYF	TGCGCCAGCAGCCAGTCCCCGGTAGCCTGGGAAAGCACAGATACGCAGTATTTT
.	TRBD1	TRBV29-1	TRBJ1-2	CSVDSNQGDGYTF	TGCAGCGTTGATTCAAATCAGGGGGATGGCTACACCTTC
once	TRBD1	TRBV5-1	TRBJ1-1	CASTGQGGDTEAFF	TGCGCCAGTACCGGACAGGGTGGGGACACTGAAGCTTTCTTT
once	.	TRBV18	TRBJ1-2	CASSPLKDFNYGYTF	TGTGCCAGCTCACCTTTGAAGGACTTTAACTATGGCTACACCTTC
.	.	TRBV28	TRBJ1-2	CASSLEGLFNYGYTF	TGTGCCAGCAGTTTAGAGGGGCTGTTTAACTATGGCTACACCTTC
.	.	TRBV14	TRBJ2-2	CATARAEGNTGELFF	TGTGCCACCGCACGGGCGGAGGGGAACACCGGGGAGCTGTTTTTT
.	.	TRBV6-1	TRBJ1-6	CASSATGTPSVSPLHF	TGTGCCAGCAGTGCTACCGGGACTCCTTCTGTTTCACCCCTCCACTTT
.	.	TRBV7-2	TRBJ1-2	CPSSLPGGYGYTF	TGTCCCAGCAGCTTGCCGGGGGGGTATGGCTACACCTTC
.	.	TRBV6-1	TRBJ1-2	CASSESSLGGYTF	TGTGCCAGCAGTGAATCAAGCCTGGGGGGCTACACCTTC
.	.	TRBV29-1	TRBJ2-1	CSVEESPYNEQFF	TGCAGCGTTGAAGAGAGTCCATACAATGAGCAGTTCTTC
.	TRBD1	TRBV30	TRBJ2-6	CAWSVGQGVYSGANVLTF	TGTGCCTGGAGTGTAGGTCAGGGGGTTTACTCTGGGGCCAACGTCCTGACTTTC
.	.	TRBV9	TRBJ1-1	CASSVETGNLNTEAFF	TGTGCCAGCAGCGTAGAAACGGGTAACCTGAACACTGAAGCTTTCTTT
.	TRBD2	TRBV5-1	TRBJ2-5	CASSLAGTSGGGQETQYF	TGCGCCAGCAGCTTGGCCGGGACTAGCGGGGGGGGCCAAGAGACCCAGTACTTC
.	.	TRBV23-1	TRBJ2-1	CASSQQGEFFHEQFF	TGCGCCAGCAGTCAGCAGGGTGAGTTCTTCCATGAGCAGTTCTTC
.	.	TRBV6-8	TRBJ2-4	CASSYNRGPSKNIQYF	TGTGCCAGCAGTTACAATCGGGGGCCCTCCAAAAACATTCAGTACTTC
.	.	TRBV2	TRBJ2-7	CASSEAQGHEQYF	TGTGCCAGCAGTGAAGCGCAGGGCCACGAGCAGTACTTC